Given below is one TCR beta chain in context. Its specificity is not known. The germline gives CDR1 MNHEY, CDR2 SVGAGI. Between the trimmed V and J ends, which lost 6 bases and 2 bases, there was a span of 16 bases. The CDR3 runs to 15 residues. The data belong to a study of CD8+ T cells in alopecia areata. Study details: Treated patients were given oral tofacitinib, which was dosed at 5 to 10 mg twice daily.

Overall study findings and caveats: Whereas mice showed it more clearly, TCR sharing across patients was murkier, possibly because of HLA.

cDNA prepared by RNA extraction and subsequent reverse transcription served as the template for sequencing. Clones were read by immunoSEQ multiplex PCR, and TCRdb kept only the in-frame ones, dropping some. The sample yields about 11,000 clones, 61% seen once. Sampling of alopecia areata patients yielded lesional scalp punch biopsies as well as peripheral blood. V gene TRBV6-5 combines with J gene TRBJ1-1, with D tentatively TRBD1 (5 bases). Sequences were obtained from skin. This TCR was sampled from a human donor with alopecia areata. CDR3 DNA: TGTGCCAGCAGCCGTTCACGACGGGGCAACACTGAAGCTTTCTTT. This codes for CASSRSRRGNTEAFF.